This TCR beta chain was found in a study of blood T cell repertoires in COVID-19. Study as a whole: Spain, Italy and the United States supplied samples that represented acute and convalescent COVID-19.

Assay: immunoSEQ multiplex PCR; the TCRdb copy retains only in-frame clones and omits some. The repertoire has 200,000 to 250,000 clones, approximately 88% of them found once; the top ten carry approximately 3.5%. Cohort placement rested on clinical history that participants reported themselves. V lost 7 bases, J lost 9 bases, and 11 bases stayed unmatched. This CDR3 has 16 amino acids. Germline V lookup: CDR1 WSHSY, CDR2 SAAADI. This sequence joins TRBV10-2 and TRBJ2-1; 14 bases map to TRBD2. This receptor was taken from a woman under 40 who had been exposed to COVID-19. The sample taken for sequencing was PBMCs or T cells enriched from blood (not recorded which). The CDR3 loop reads CASMRGLAGVGGEQFF. The CDR3 bases are TGCGCCAGCATGAGGGGACTAGCGGGAGTGGGCGGTGAGCAGTTCTTC.